This is a list of T cell receptor beta chains from one sample in a study of somatic mutations in T cells in chronic GVHD. Data came from immunoSEQ multiplex PCR; TCRdb stores just in-frame clones and leaves some out. The sample includes 13,000 or so clones, approximately 80% of them seen just once. Sample: Vbeta20-negative CD4+ T cells from blood. The receptor source for this set is a male patient in his 50s with chronic graft-versus-host disease. The graft donor may have contributed some T cells. CDR3s include the opening cysteine and the closing phenylalanine or tryptophan. D genes are given only for firm matches. Clone size is shown for a subset of rows, as once, few, many or a class of expanded clone.

len	j_gene	d_gene	abundance	v_gene	CDR3aa	CDR3nt
15	TRBJ2-5	TRBD2	NA	TRBV6-5	CASSWTSGQQETQYF	TGTGCCAGCAGCTGGACTAGCGGGCAACAAGAGACCCAGTACTTC
13	TRBJ1-1	NA	NA	TRBV19	CASSPRDSPRAFF	TGTGCCAGTAGTCCACGGGACTCCCCGAGAGCTTTCTTT
17	TRBJ2-2	NA	NA	TRBV21-1	CASSTGMGQGNTGELFF	TGTGCCAGCAGCACGGGGATGGGACAGGGTAACACCGGGGAGCTGTTTTTT
15	TRBJ2-5	NA	once	TRBV11-2	CASSLAGGQTGTQYF	TGTGCCAGCAGCTTAGCCGGGGGGCAGACGGGGACCCAGTACTTC
14	TRBJ1-2	TRBD1	few	TRBV28	CASRLRTGYKGYTF	TGTGCCAGCAGGTTAAGGACAGGGTATAAAGGCTACACCTTC
14	TRBJ1-1	TRBD1	few	TRBV18	CASSQGAYDAEAFF	TGTGCCAGCTCACAGGGGGCTTATGACGCTGAAGCTTTCTTT
15	TRBJ1-1	TRBD1	NA	TRBV19	CASSDSGTGPTEAFF	TGTGCCAGTAGTGATTCCGGGACAGGGCCCACTGAAGCTTTCTTT
14	TRBJ2-7	TRBD2	once	TRBV19	CASSWEGSTYEQYF	TGTGCCAGTAGCTGGGAGGGCTCGACCTACGAGCAGTACTTC
14	TRBJ1-1	TRBD1	NA	TRBV7-9	CASSITGVRTEAFF	TGTGCCAGCAGCATCACAGGGGTTCGGACTGAAGCTTTCTTT
15	TRBJ1-1	TRBD1	NA	TRBV28	CASSLGDRMNTEAFF	TGTGCCAGCAGTTTAGGGGACAGAATGAACACTGAAGCTTTCTTT
14	TRBJ2-7	TRBD1	NA	TRBV2	CASTGTGGRNEQYF	TGTGCCAGCACGGGGACAGGGGGCAGGAACGAGCAGTACTTC
13	TRBJ1-2	NA	NA	TRBV19	CASSSRGENGYTF	TGTGCCAGTAGTAGTCGGGGGGAAAATGGCTACACCTTC
16	TRBJ2-4	TRBD2	NA	TRBV11-1	CASSFGAGGNRQVQYF	TGTGCCAGCAGCTTTGGAGCGGGAGGGAACCGTCAGGTTCAGTACTTC
14	TRBJ1-2	TRBD1	NA	TRBV6-5	CASITSQGAGGYTF	TGTGCCAGCATTACATCACAGGGGGCTGGAGGCTACACCTTC
14	TRBJ1-3	NA	NA	TRBV28	CASKESADGNTIYF	TGTGCCAGCAAAGAGTCTGCTGATGGAAACACCATATATTTT
14	TRBJ1-1	TRBD1	NA	TRBV19	CASSKGTGITEAFF	TGTGCCAGTAGTAAAGGGACAGGGATAACTGAAGCTTTCTTT
15	TRBJ2-7	TRBD2	NA	TRBV9	CASSARGDPMTEQYF	TGTGCCAGCAGCGCCCGGGGGGACCCAATGACCGAGCAGTACTTC
16	TRBJ2-1	NA	NA	TRBV19	CASSTLRGIGYNEQFF	TGTGCCAGTAGTACACTTAGGGGAATCGGGTACAATGAGCAGTTCTTC
13	TRBJ2-7	NA	few	TRBV11-2	CASSIERSREQYF	TGTGCCAGCAGCATCGAGAGGTCTCGTGAGCAGTACTTC
14	TRBJ2-7	NA	NA	TRBV15	CATSSGAGVYEQYF	TGTGCCACCAGCTCGGGAGCTGGGGTCTACGAGCAGTACTTC
14	TRBJ1-2	TRBD1	once	TRBV19	CASSQGGGFYGYTF	TGTGCCAGTAGCCAAGGAGGGGGCTTCTATGGCTACACCTTC
10	TRBJ2-7	NA	NA	TRBV20-1	CSAESLEQYF	TGCAGTGCTGAAAGCCTCGAGCAGTACTTC
16	TRBJ2-1	TRBD2	NA	TRBV7-3	CASSYQPGGLGNEQFF	TGTGCCAGCAGCTACCAGCCGGGAGGGCTCGGGAATGAGCAGTTCTTC
14	TRBJ1-2	TRBD1	NA	TRBV2	CASSNGQGGYGYTF	TGTGCCAGCAGTAACGGACAGGGTGGCTATGGCTACACCTTC
11	TRBJ2-1	NA	NA	TRBV2	CASSPYNEQFF	TGTGCCAGCAGTCCTTACAATGAGCAGTTCTTC
11	TRBJ1-2	NA	NA	TRBV29-1	CSVAGYHGYTF	TGCAGCGTTGCAGGGTATCATGGCTACACCTTC